Sequencing of this T cell receptor beta chain was carried out in a study of T cells in Graves' hyperthyroidism and ophthalmopathy. RNA transcripts yielded amplified TCR beta CDR3 regions. The HTBI primer set was used in a first-round RT-PCR of the TCR CDR3. MiXCR was run by TCRdb on the multiplex PCR reads, yielding one entry per CDR3 protein. The data hold roughly 800,000 distinct CDR3 sequences, with 38% observed a single time. It was considered stable Graves' hyperthyroidism when ophthalmopathy did not progress within 18 months. Patients aged 18 to 65 had newly diagnosed hyperthyroidism of under 2 months' duration. Unmatched junction bases numbered 6, after V lost 5 bases and J lost 2 bases. This CDR3 comprises 14 residues. CDR1 and CDR2 (germline): SQVTM, ANQGSEA.

The TCR comes from a man between 18 and 29 years old with Graves' hyperthyroidism. Source material: blood. This chain connects TRBV29-1 to TRBJ2-3; 8 nucleotides align to TRBD1. CDR3 protein: CSVRWTGNTDTQYF. The CDR3 DNA is TGCAGCGTTCGTTGGACAGGGAACACAGATACGCAGTATTTT.